This T cell receptor (beta chain) was observed in a study of blood T cell repertoires in COVID-19. For the study at large: Whether acute or convalescent, the COVID-19 samples came from the United States, Italy and Spain. PBMCs, B-cell-depleted T cells, or T cells provided the cDNA or gDNA that made up the material.

Per the original data handling: Reference gene primer amplification in the assay estimated nucleated cell counts. Clones were sequenced by immunoSEQ multiplex PCR, and TCRdb holds only the in-frame ones, with some missing. V, J and clone size reflect that table, while D and trimming were determined from the DNA. The sample lists 150,000 to 200,000 clones; 80% to 90% were seen once. CDR1 is MNHNY, CDR2 SVGAGI, per germline (reference sequence). The CDR3 spans 15 residues. V dropped 9 bases and J dropped 4; count of bases not matched to a gene: 11. In Seattle, patients joined the study during active infection and were tracked longitudinally.

The sequencing sample was made of peripheral blood. The chain couples TRBV6-6 to TRBJ2-2, with TRBD1 matching over 7 bases. The source of this sequence is a woman older than 75 with COVID-19, enrolled during active disease. CDR3: CASLIRDSPTGELFF. DNA for the CDR3: TGTGCCAGTCTCATCCGGGACAGCCCCACCGGGGAGCTGTTTTTT.